The clone carrying this T cell receptor beta chain occurred once. What it binds is not known. The junction and the germline gene differ at one end; a read error may be behind it. These data originate in a study of post-analysis software for immune sequencing data. The study's findings and limits: The study found TRBV5-6, TRBV5-1 and TRBV20-1 among a few TRBV segments more frequent in patients than controls. People with multiple sclerosis had a significantly lower normalized Chao1 diversity than controls did.

Per the germline V gene, CDR1 is MNHEY and CDR2 is SMNVEV (reference sequence). This CDR3 has 14 residues. Built from TCR beta cDNA, the libraries had unique molecular identifiers in them. TCRdb itself ran the PCR reads through MiXCR, one entry per CDR3 protein. The table lists about 820,000 distinct CDR3 sequences, about 57% of them singletons. This clonotype was obtained from a girl aged 10-17 years with multiple sclerosis. V usage is TRBV27 and J usage is TRBJ2-5; 8 positions match TRBD2. The sample taken for sequencing was blood. CDR3 loop: CAGSLAGSQETQYF. The DNA of the CDR3 is TGTGCCGGCAGTTTAGCGGGGTCCCAAGAGACCCAGTACTTC.